This T cell receptor (beta chain) originates from a study of T cells in women clearing cervical HPV infection. Background on the study: No precancer developed; the control's incident HPV16 infection cleared within 12 months.

As concerns this clone: Sequencing ends 3 residues short of the CDR3 end; the germline J gene provides the rest.

Repertoires were generated with immunoSEQ multiplex PCR, while TCRdb's copy carries only in-frame clones and drops some. The sample table includes about 35,000 clones. All participants had a single incident cervical HPV16 infection, and prevalent HPV16 infections were excluded. Germline V CDR1 and CDR2: DFQATT, SNEGSKA (reference sequence). CDR3 size: 17 residues. The sequenced sample was blood buffy coat. V and J are TRBV20-1 and TRBJ2-4, with D possibly being TRBD1 (7 bases). The TCR sequence derives from a woman aged 18 to 75 with a cervical HPV16 infection that either progressed to CIN3+ or cleared (not recorded which). CDR3 loop: CSARGAGGRKGAGTQYF. CDR3 DNA, as far as it was read: TGCAGTGCTAGAGGGGCAGGGGGGCGCAAGGGGGCAGGGACT.